The rows below give T cell receptor beta chains drawn from one sample of a study of T cell responses to AZD1222 COVID-19 vaccine. Sequencing used immunoSEQ multiplex PCR; TCRdb keeps in-frame clones, though not all of them. The sample has approximately 74,000 clones, roughly 85% seen once. The specimen comprised peripheral blood, sampled 28 days after the second AZD1222 dose. The receptor set was obtained from an adult who received the AZD1222 COVID-19 vaccine. Each CDR3 is given with its conserved first and last residue. The order of the fields is D gene, J gene, clone size, V gene, CDR3 DNA, CDR3 protein. D genes are given only for firm matches. The size of a clone is reported for some rows only, either as once, few or many, or as a class for expanded clones.

>TRBD2|TRBJ2-7|.|TRBV18
TGTGCCAGCTCACCCGGGACTAGCGATCGCGAGCAGTACTTC
CASSPGTSDREQYF
>TRBD1|TRBJ1-5|.|TRBV6-5
TGTGCCAGCAGTTCACAGGGGGGAAATCAGCCCCAGCATTTT
CASSSQGGNQPQHF
>TRBD2|TRBJ2-1|few|TRBV4-3
TGCGCCAGCAGCCAAGAGCTCCTAGCGGGGGATATTCGGTTCTTC
CASSQELLAGDIRFF
>.|TRBJ1-5|once|TRBV27
TGTGCCAGCAGTCCCCGAGGCAGCAATCAGCCCCAGCATTTT
CASSPRGSNQPQHF
>.|TRBJ2-7|.|TRBV27
TGTGCCAGCAGTTTAGGTAGACAGTGGACCTACGAGCAGTACTTC
CASSLGRQWTYEQYF
>.|TRBJ1-2|.|TRBV6-5
TGTGCCAGCAGTTACCTAGATACGGTTCGCTATGGCTACACCTTC
CASSYLDTVRYGYTF
>TRBD2|TRBJ2-1|.|TRBV3-1/TRBV3-2
TGTGCCAGCAGCCTCGAGAGACTAGCGGGGGGCTCCCCGGGGAATGAGCAGTTCTTC
CASSLERLAGGSPGNEQFF
>.|TRBJ1-3|.|TRBV14
TGTGCCAGCAGCCACCGGGTCACAGTTGGAAACACCATATATTTT
CASSHRVTVGNTIYF
>.|TRBJ2-1|.|TRBV15
TGTGCCACCAGCAGAGATCAACTGAACAATGAGCAGTTCTTC
CATSRDQLNNEQFF
>TRBD1|TRBJ2-1|.|TRBV5-4
TGTGCCAGCAGTACCGGGACAGGGGCCTACAATGAGCAGTTCTTC
CASSTGTGAYNEQFF
>.|TRBJ2-3|few|TRBV10-2
TGCGCCGCGGGCAGTGGTACGCAGTATTTT
CAAGSGTQYF
>TRBD1|TRBJ2-5|once|TRBV5-1
TGCGCCAGCAGCACGGGGACAGGGGGTCAGGAGACCCAGTACTTC
CASSTGTGGQETQYF
>.|TRBJ1-5|.|TRBV7-8
TGTGCCAGCAGCTTAGAACCTCTATGGGTCCCCAATCAGCCCCAGCATTTT
CASSLEPLWVPNQPQHF
>TRBD1|TRBJ2-3|.|TRBV10-1
TGCCCCAGCAGAGGACAGGGGGAAGCAGATACGCAGTATTTT
CPSRGQGEADTQYF
>TRBD1|TRBJ1-1|once|TRBV15
TGTGCCACCAGCAGCCCCGGGACAGCTGAAGCTTTCTTT
CATSSPGTAEAFF
>TRBD1|TRBJ1-1|.|TRBV29-1
TGCAGCGTTGTTGGACAGGGGTTCGGTGAAGCTTTCTTT
CSVVGQGFGEAFF
>TRBD1|TRBJ1-6|.|TRBV18
TGTGCCAGCTCACCGCGGACAGGGAGTAATAATTCACCCCTCCACTTT
CASSPRTGSNNSPLHF
>.|TRBJ2-3|.|TRBV7-9
TGTGCCAGCGGCGAGGGGGATACGCAGTATTTT
CASGEGDTQYF
>.|TRBJ2-1|.|TRBV29-1
TGCAGCGTTGTTTCCCGGACTTCAGACTTCAGCTCCTACAATGAGCAGTTCTTC
CSVVSRTSDFSSYNEQFF
>TRBD1|TRBJ1-3|.|TRBV12-5
TGTGCTAGTGGCCCGGGACAGCCTGGAAACACCATATATTTT
CASGPGQPGNTIYF
>.|TRBJ1-1|.|TRBV28
TGTGCCAGCAGTTTTGGGGTCCCCAGGGGCACTGAAGCTTTCTTT
CASSFGVPRGTEAFF
>TRBD1|TRBJ1-4|.|TRBV2
TGTGCCAGCAGTCGGGCCGGGACAGTTAATGAAAAACTGTTTTTT
CASSRAGTVNEKLFF
>.|TRBJ2-2|.|TRBV5-1
TGCGCCAGCAGCTTGGAGGGTAGGGAGCTGTTTTTT
CASSLEGRELFF
>TRBD1|TRBJ1-3|.|TRBV28
TGTGCCAGCAGTTTGGACAGGGTTATCTCTGGAAACACCATATATTTT
CASSLDRVISGNTIYF
>.|TRBJ1-2|.|TRBV7-8
TGTGCCAGCAGCGAAAACAGCCTCGGAGTTAACTATGGCTACACCTTC
CASSENSLGVNYGYTF